These 9 T cell receptor beta chains were sequenced from one sample in a study of blood T cells in healthy people across ages. A second PCR, run for roughly 6 to 11 cycles, used a sample-barcoded 5' primer plus a J-beta primer mix. TCRdb reprocessed the 5' RACE reads via MiXCR and lists one record per CDR3 protein. The table has about 280,000 distinct CDR3 sequences, 27% seen once. The sequencing input was blood. These receptors all stem from a woman between 70 and 85 years old in good health.

This rearrangement joins TRBV20-1 to TRBJ2-7, with D perhaps TRBD2 (5 bases). The CDR3 consists of 15 residues. CDR1 and CDR2 (germline): DFQATT, SNEGSKA (reference sequence). V was pared by 6 bases and J by 2 bases, with 20 bases between. The CDR3 sequence is CSAPRGDGRPYEQYF. For the CDR3, the DNA is TGCAGTGCCCCCCGGGGAGACGGCAGACCCTACGAGCAGTACTTC.

V usage is TRBV9 and J usage is TRBJ1-1, with TRBD1 matching 9 bases. The CDR3 totals 15 residues. The germline CDR1 and CDR2 sequences are SGDLS and YYNGEE. J gave up 5 bases and V 4 bases, and 9 bases lay outside the gene matches. The CDR3 DNA is TGTGCCAGCAGCAGGCGGACAGGGGAGGGGACTGAAGCTTTCTTT. Translated, it gives CASSRRTGEGTEAFF.

This clonotype occurred a few times. This chain uses TRBV5-1 with TRBJ2-7, with 7 bases aligning to TRBD1. J lost 5 bases, V lost 4 bases, and 9 bases had no gene match. Germline V gives CDR1 SGHRS, CDR2 YFSETQ. The CDR3 has 14 residues. In DNA form, the CDR3 reads TGCGCCAGCAGCCCGGAGCTACAGGGGAACGAGCAGTACTTC. It yields the protein CASSPELQGNEQYF.

For this clonotype: The junction departs from the called germline gene at one end, perhaps through a read error. The chain recombines TRBV7-2 with TRBJ2-1; the D gene is possibly TRBD1 (5 bases). The end of the DNA is better explained by TRBJ2-5, so the J call may be wrong. The length of the CDR3 is 15 residues. Germline values: CDR1 SGHTA, CDR2 FQGNSA. CDR3 coding DNA: TGTGCCAGCAGCTTACGGCAGGGTCAACAAGCGACCCAGTACTTC. It encodes CASSLRQGQQATQYF.

This clonotype was recorded only once. V usage is TRBV20-1 and J usage is TRBJ2-1; unclear D gene. Germline CDR1 reads DFQATT; CDR2 reads SNEGSKA (reference sequence). This CDR3 region has 11 residues. V dropped 0 bases and J dropped 15 bases, with 12 bases sitting between them. Here the CDR3 DNA reads TGCAGTGCTAGAGATACTTATGTGCCGTTCTTC. Residues: CSARDTYVPFF.

This chain joins TRBV3-1 and TRBJ2-1; 7 bases fit TRBD1. The germline CDR1 and CDR2 sequences are LGHDT and YNNKEL (reference sequence). This CDR3 is 14 amino acids long. After removal of 0 bases from V and 13 bases from J, the junction contained 9 bases not matched to a gene. This CDR3 is CASSQEGTAEPQFF. CDR3 bases: TGTGCCAGCAGCCAAGAAGGGACAGCTGAACCTCAGTTCTTC.

As regards this clonotype: Since a much larger clone is just one base distant, this may be a read error. The chain has TRBV12-3 or TRBV12-4 and TRBJ2-3, with 15 bases identical to TRBD2. CDR3 size: 17 residues. The CDR3 nucleotides read TGTGCCAGCAGTCCCGGGACTAGCGGGAGGAGCACAGATATGCAGTATTTT. Protein sequence: CASSPGTSGRSTDMQYF.

Many counts were recorded for this clonotype. The rearrangement links TRBV28 to TRBJ2-4, with 12 bases matching TRBD2. Germline-derived CDR1 and CDR2 are MDHEN and SYDVKM. The V and J ends lost 2 bases and 5 bases, in that order; junction bases with no gene match: 4. This CDR3 is built from 16 residues. Here the CDR3 DNA reads TGTGCCAGCAGTTTACTAGCGGGAGGGACCCAAAACATTCAGTACTTC. Translation gives CASSLLAGGTQNIQYF.

The count of this clonotype is one. V is TRBV30 and J is TRBJ2-5; tentative D call: TRBD2 (6 bases). The CDR3 is 12 residues long. Trimming pared 3 bases from V and 2 bases from J, leaving 7 bases between. Germline V gene lookup returns CDR1 GTSNPN and CDR2 SVGIG (reference sequence). This CDR3 is CAWRGLQETQYF. In DNA, the CDR3 is TGTGCCTGGAGGGGACTTCAAGAGACCCAGTACTTC.